The 29 T cell receptor beta chains below were found in one sample sequenced in a study of blood T cell repertoires in COVID-19. Clones were sequenced by immunoSEQ multiplex PCR, and TCRdb holds only the in-frame ones, with some missing. Seen here are about 310,000 clones, 75% to 90% observed once, and the top ten hold 5% to 5.5%. The sample taken for sequencing was PBMCs or T cells enriched from blood (not recorded which). The receptors originated from a man in his 60s who had recovered from COVID-19.

The rearrangement uses TRBV5-5 and TRBJ1-4, with D tentatively TRBD1 (5 bases). The V gene lost 1 base and the J gene lost 0 bases, with 13 bases spanning the gap. CDR1 is SGHKS, CDR2 YYEKEE, per germline (reference sequence). The CDR3 length is 17 residues. In DNA, the CDR3 is TGTGCCAGCAGCTTGTCCCCGCAGACAGCAACTAATGAAAAACTGTTTTTT. It codes for CASSLSPQTATNEKLFF.

The chain is built from TRBV4-3 and TRBJ2-7, with D perhaps TRBD2 (6 bases). This CDR3 contains 15 residues. In germline, CDR1 is LGHNA, CDR2 YSLEER. The ends were cut back, 1 base at V and 3 bases at J, with 13 bases in the middle. CDR3 loop: CASSQGGVTSYEQYF. CDR3 coding DNA: TGCGCCAGCAGCCAAGGGGGGGTCACGAGCTACGAGCAGTACTTC.

V and J are TRBV30 and TRBJ1-2; 7 nucleotides line up with TRBD1. The J segment lost 8 bases and the V segment lost 1 base, leaving 7 bases of the junction unmatched. Germline CDR1 reads GTSNPN; CDR2 reads SVGIG (reference sequence). The CDR3 has 13 amino acids. CDR3 in DNA: TGTGCCTGGAGTGAGACAGGGATCAGGGGCTACACCTTC. It specifies CAWSETGIRGYTF.

The chain links TRBV5-1 to TRBJ2-7; tentatively, D is TRBD2 (6 bases). V lost 4 bases, J lost 3 bases, and 11 bases lay in between. Germline V gives CDR1 SGHRS, CDR2 YFSETQ. The CDR3 contains 13 residues. The CDR3 reads CASSRTGDYEQYF. The CDR3, as DNA: TGCGCCAGCAGCCGAACGGGAGACTACGAGCAGTACTTC.

The CDR3 DNA is TGCGCCAGCAGCTTGGGTGCGGCGGTCTCTGGGGCCAACGTCCTGACTTTC. It codes for CASSLGAAVSGANVLTF. The chain is built from TRBV5-1 and TRBJ2-6; D is unresolved. The CDR3 is 17 residues long. Germline V lookup: CDR1 SGHRS, CDR2 YFSETQ. Trimming cost V 0 bases and J 0 bases, with 10 bases left between them.

The chain links TRBV28 to TRBJ1-1, with D maybe TRBD1 (6 bases). Between the trimmed V and J ends, which lost 6 bases and 4 bases, there was a span of 12 bases. Germline lookup yields CDR1 MDHEN and CDR2 SYDVKM. CDR3 length equals 13 residues. This CDR3 is CASRAGQSTEAFF. DNA for the CDR3: TGTGCCAGCAGAGCGGGACAAAGCACTGAAGCTTTCTTT.

CDR3 residues: CASSTRRQGDQPQHF. In DNA, the CDR3 is TGTGCCAGTAGTACCCGACGACAGGGAGATCAGCCCCAGCATTTT. This chain connects TRBV19 to TRBJ1-5; TRBD1 matches at 7 bases. In germline, CDR1 is LNHDA, CDR2 SQIVND (reference sequence). V lost 4 bases, J lost 5 bases, and 8 bases stayed unmatched. The CDR3 extends over 15 amino acids.

Details on this clone: Other DNA sequences in this specimen translate into the identical CDR3. The genes are TRBV7-3 and TRBJ2-1; the match to TRBD2 covers 12 bases. The CDR3 consists of 15 residues. Per the germline V gene, CDR1 is SGHTA and CDR2 is FQGTGA. Trimming cost V 5 bases and J 5 bases; bases outside gene matches: 4. The CDR3 here is CASSPRLAGDNEQFF. CDR3 sequence (DNA): TGTGCCAGCAGCCCAAGACTAGCGGGGGACAATGAGCAGTTCTTC.

This rearrangement joins TRBV12-3 or TRBV12-4 to TRBJ1-2; 8 nucleotides match TRBD1. This CDR3 contains 13 residues. Trimming cost V 8 bases and J 9 bases; bases outside gene matches: 11. CDR3 residues: CASLKDRELRYTF. The CDR3 nucleotides are TGTGCCAGCCTCAAGGACAGGGAACTACGCTACACCTTC.

The chain combines TRBV28 with TRBJ1-1, with D possibly matching TRBD1 (5 bases). There are 15 residues in the CDR3. V was shortened by 5 bases and J by 4 bases, with 17 bases between the two germline ends. CDR1 MDHEN and CDR2 SYDVKM come from the germline V gene. The CDR3 DNA reads TGTGCCAGCAGTCCCCAAGCGCGGAGGGGCACTGAAGCTTTCTTT. It yields the protein CASSPQARRGTEAFF. The full variable domain, its missing parts supplied by reference TRBV28 and TRBJ1-1, is DVKVTQSSRYLVKRTGEKVFLECVQDMDHENMFWYRQDPGLGLRLIYFSYDVKMKEKGDIPEGYSVSREKKERFSLILESASTNQTSMYLCASSPQARRGTEAFFGQGTRLTVV.

The genes are TRBV4-1 and TRBJ1-1, with 7 bases matching TRBD1. CDR1 is MGHRA and CDR2 is YSYEKL in the germline V gene. The length of the CDR3 is 16 residues. Trimming removed 5 bases from V and 4 bases from J; junction bases left unmatched: 13. CDR3 protein: CASSWDRDSGGTEAFF. The CDR3 bases are TGCGCCAGCAGCTGGGACCGGGACAGTGGGGGCACTGAAGCTTTCTTT.

The V and J genes are TRBV21-1 and TRBJ2-1; TRBD2 was called by the table and not checked on the DNA. TRBV21-1 is flagged as a pseudogene. The CDR3 is 16 amino acids. In DNA form, the CDR3 reads TGTGCCAGCAGCAAAGCGGGAGCGGGAGGGCCACATGAGCAGTTCTTC. Its protein product is CASSKAGAGGPHEQFF.

The chain links TRBV9 to TRBJ2-1, with D possibly matching TRBD2 (5 bases). Germline CDR1 reads SGDLS; CDR2 reads YYNGEE. The CDR3 length is 15 residues. Trimming removed 4 bases at V and 7 bases at J, with 18 bases between. CDR3 in amino acids: CASSTEGWSGNEQFF. In DNA, the CDR3 is TGTGCCAGCAGCACAGAAGGGTGGTCGGGAAATGAGCAGTTCTTC.

This rearrangement joins TRBV7-9 to TRBJ2-3; the match to TRBD2 covers 7 bases. The CDR3 has 16 amino acids. V lost 5 bases and J lost 3; bases outside the gene matches: 11. Germline CDR1 SEHNR, CDR2 FQNEAQ (reference sequence). The DNA of the CDR3 is TGTGCCAGCAGCCCCCCCGGGGGAGGGTCGACAGATACGCAGTATTTT. This translates into CASSPPGGGSTDTQYF.

V gene TRBV20-1 combines with J gene TRBJ2-4; TRBD2 matches 12 bases. The germline V gene has CDR1 DFQATT and CDR2 SNEGSKA (reference sequence). V lost 3 bases to trimming and J lost 10 bases; unmatched junction nucleotides: 7. This CDR3 has 14 amino acids. CDR3 amino acids: CSASLAGGPGIQYF. Here the CDR3 DNA reads TGCAGTGCTAGTCTAGCGGGAGGGCCTGGGATTCAGTACTTC.

This clone was recorded only once. The gene calls are TRBV5-1 and TRBJ2-7, with TRBD1 matching 10 bases. In germline, CDR1 is SGHRS, CDR2 YFSETQ. The CDR3 consists of 16 residues. Losses at the gene ends were 4 bases for V and 2 bases for J; bases not matched to a gene: 9. CDR3 loop: CASSLPTGTGAYEQYF. The CDR3 DNA sequence: TGCGCCAGCAGCCTTCCCACCGGGACAGGGGCCTACGAGCAGTACTTC.

V is TRBV5-1 and J is TRBJ1-2; D remains ambiguous. Between the trimmed V and J ends, which lost 2 bases and 0 bases, there was a span of 17 bases. The V gene's germline CDR1 is SGHRS and CDR2 YFSETQ. The CDR3 is made up of 17 amino acids. The CDR3 sequence is CASSFYSFVETNYGYTF. The CDR3 DNA reads TGCGCCAGCAGCTTTTACTCTTTTGTGGAGACTAACTATGGCTACACCTTC. The whole variable domain, filled in from reference TRBV5-1 and TRBJ1-2, reads KAGVTQTPRYLIKTRGQQVTLSCSPISGHRSVSWYQQTPGQGLQFLFEYFSETQRNKGNFPGRFSGRQFSNSRSEMNVSTLELGDSALYLCASSFYSFVETNYGYTFGSGTRLTVV.

V gene TRBV3-1 (or the pseudogene TRBV3-2) combines with J gene TRBJ2-2, with 7 positions matching TRBD1. The V gene end was trimmed by 3 bases and the J gene end by 6 bases; junction bases not matched to a gene: 4. This CDR3 region has 14 residues. CDR1 and CDR2 (germline): LGHDT, YNNKEL (reference sequence). The DNA of the CDR3 is TGTGCCAGCAGCCATAGTCAGGGGGCCGGGGAGCTGTTTTTT. It translates to CASSHSQGAGELFF.

V and J are TRBV12-3 or TRBV12-4 and TRBJ1-4, with 8 bases identical to TRBD1. Trimming took 7 bases from V and 8 from J; bases not matched to a gene: 3. The CDR3 totals 12 residues. CDR3 DNA sequence: TGTGCCAGCACAAGGGACAGGGAAAAACTGTTTTTT. Translated, it gives CASTRDREKLFF.

The V and J genes are TRBV7-9 and TRBJ1-5; D may be TRBD1 (5 bases). The CDR3 is made up of 14 amino acids. Germline lookup yields CDR1 SEHNR and CDR2 FQNEAQ (reference sequence). V lost 5 bases to trimming and J lost 2 bases, with 10 bases between them. The CDR3 loop reads CASSRGTGNQPQHF. The CDR3 DNA follows: TGTGCCAGCAGCCGCGGGACGGGCAATCAGCCCCAGCATTTT.

The chain is built from TRBV10-1 and TRBJ2-5, with a possible D match to TRBD1 (6 bases). Germline-derived CDR1 and CDR2 are WNHNN and SYGVQD (reference sequence). V was clipped by 8 bases and J by 2 bases, with 12 bases between them. The CDR3 contains 13 residues. The CDR3 DNA reads as TGCGCCAGCTCCGGACAGCCTCAAGAGACCCAGTACTTC. This translates into CASSGQPQETQYF.

CDR3 bases: TGTGCCAGCAGGAGGGACAGGGGAGGGCCACCCCTCCACTTT. Its translation: CASRRDRGGPPLHF. The chain uses TRBV6-5 and TRBJ1-6; 10 bases match TRBD1. The trim removed 6 bases at V and 11 bases at J, leaving 7 bases unmatched. CDR3 length: 14 amino acids. Germline V lookup: CDR1 MNHEY, CDR2 SVGAGI.

The rearrangement joins TRBV30 to TRBJ1-3; 7 bases fit TRBD1. This CDR3 contains 16 residues. The trim removed 5 bases at V and 0 bases at J, leaving 10 bases unmatched. Germline values: CDR1 GTSNPN, CDR2 SVGIG (reference sequence). CDR3 sequence (DNA): TGTGCCTGGGCGAGGGACAGTCGGAGCTCTGGAAACACCATATATTTT. Translation gives CAWARDSRSSGNTIYF.

This chain connects TRBV5-1 to TRBJ2-3; 14 positions agree with TRBD2. From germline, CDR1 is SGHRS and CDR2 YFSETQ. Unmatched junction bases numbered 6, after V lost 4 bases and J lost 5 bases. The CDR3 extends over 16 amino acids. Here the CDR3 reads CASSVGLAGAGDTQYF. CDR3 nucleotide sequence: TGCGCCAGCAGCGTGGGACTAGCGGGAGCGGGAGATACGCAGTATTTT.

There are a few counts of this clone. The rearrangement joins TRBV4-1 to TRBJ2-2, with TRBD2 matching over 8 bases. The V gene's germline CDR1 is MGHRA and CDR2 YSYEKL. CDR3 length equals 17 residues. The V and J ends lost 2 bases and 4 bases, in that order; junction bases with no gene match: 9. The CDR3 reads CASSQLGLGAGTGELFF. CDR3 DNA: TGCGCCAGCAGCCAACTGGGACTAGGGGCGGGCACCGGGGAGCTGTTTTTT.

CDR3 nucleotides: TGTGCCAGTAGTCGCAAAAGCTGGACAGGGACCTATCAGCCCCAGCATTTT. Translation gives CASSRKSWTGTYQPQHF. The gene calls are TRBV19 and TRBJ1-5; TRBD1 aligns across 8 bases. Trimming cost V 5 bases and J 5 bases; bases outside gene matches: 14. From germline, CDR1 is LNHDA and CDR2 SQIVND (reference sequence). This CDR3 region has 17 residues.

The chain couples TRBV9 to TRBJ2-6, with 10 bases that match TRBD1. The V and J ends lost 4 bases and 4 bases, in that order; junction bases with no gene match: 14. This CDR3 comprises 19 residues. Germline V gene data show CDR1 as SGDLS and CDR2 as YYNGEE. CDR3 bases: TGTGCCAGCAGCCTGCTCGGGGACAGGGGACCCTCCGGGGCCAACGTCCTGACTTTC. Translated, it gives CASSLLGDRGPSGANVLTF.

The chain is built from TRBV19 and TRBJ1-5; D is undetermined. V lost 6 bases to trimming and J lost 6 bases, with 6 bases between them. CDR1 and CDR2 from the germline V gene are LNHDA and SQIVND (reference sequence). CDR3 size: 11 residues. CDR3 nucleotide sequence: TGTGCCAGTAGCTATGGTCAGCCCCAGCATTTT. It translates to CASSYGQPQHF.

The gene calls are TRBV15 and TRBJ2-3; 8 nucleotides agree with TRBD2. Looked up from germline, CDR1 is LNHNV and CDR2 is YYDKDF (reference sequence). This CDR3 is built from 19 residues. V trimming: 5 bases; J trimming: 7 bases; junction bases outside the gene matches: 23. The CDR3 DNA is TGTGCCACCAGCGGACCTACAGGGTTAGGCGGGAGGAACAGAAATACGCAGTATTTT. It codes for CATSGPTGLGGRNRNTQYF.